One and the same sample provided the 18 T cell receptor beta chains below, sequenced in a study of T cells in Graves' hyperthyroidism and ophthalmopathy. Amplified regions were TCR beta CDR3 sequences from RNA transcripts. Using the HTBI primer set, a first-round RT-PCR was run on the TCR CDR3. MiXCR was run by TCRdb on the multiplex PCR reads, yielding one entry per CDR3 protein. The table shows 500,000 to 550,000 distinct CDR3 sequences, with about 20% occurring only once. The material sequenced was blood. These receptors all stem from a man in his forties or fifties with Graves' ophthalmopathy.

The chain is built from TRBV4-2 and TRBJ2-3; D is undetermined. Germline V CDR1 and CDR2: LGHNA, YNFKEQ. This CDR3 has 16 amino acids. Trimming took 2 bases from V and 1 from J, leaving 13 bases between them. This CDR3 is CASSQPLDGRTDTQYF. Here the CDR3 DNA reads TGTGCCAGCAGCCAACCTCTGGACGGCCGCACAGATACGCAGTATTTT.

This clonotype showed up just a few times. The J gene is TRBJ2-2, the V gene TRBV30; D uncertain. The CDR3 covers 13 residues. V lost 0 bases and J 7 bases, leaving 9 bases between the germline ends. Germline CDR1 reads GTSNPN; CDR2 reads SVGIG (reference sequence). CDR3 region: CAWSVRLGGELFF. In DNA, the CDR3 is TGTGCCTGGAGTGTAAGACTTGGCGGGGAGCTGTTTTTT.

This clonotype was counted at least ten times. V is TRBV7-8 and J is TRBJ2-3, with 9 bases fitting TRBD2. CDR1 is SGHVS and CDR2 is FQNEAQ in the germline V gene. CDR3 length: 17 amino acids. The J segment lost 2 bases and the V segment lost 1 base, leaving 7 bases of the junction unmatched. CDR3 amino acids: CASSLVRLAGSTDTQYF. For the CDR3, the DNA is TGTGCCAGCAGCTTAGTTAGGCTAGCGGGATCCACAGATACGCAGTATTTT. The entire variable domain, with the rest obtained from reference TRBV7-8 and TRBJ2-3, is as follows: GAGVSQSPRYKVAKRGQDVALRCDPISGHVSLFWYQQALGQGPEFLTYFQNEAQLDKSGLPSDRFFAERPEGSVSTLKIQRTQQEDSAVYLCASSLVRLAGSTDTQYFGPGTRLTVL.

The genes are TRBV7-2 and TRBJ1-2; D possibly corresponds to TRBD1 (6 bases). Germline lookup yields CDR1 SGHTA and CDR2 FQGNSA. The V end was cut by 1 base, the J end by 8 bases, with 17 bases between. The CDR3 covers 15 residues. CDR3 region: CASSLDPGGARGYTF. The CDR3 DNA sequence: TGTGCCAGCAGCTTAGACCCCGGGGGGGCGAGAGGCTACACCTTC.

In DNA form, the CDR3 reads TGTGCCTGGGAGAACGGGGGGACCCAGTACTTC. Translated, it gives CAWENGGTQYF. The chain combines TRBV30 with TRBJ2-5; D possibly corresponds to TRBD2 (6 bases). This CDR3 is built from 11 residues. Per the germline V gene, CDR1 is GTSNPN and CDR2 is SVGIG (reference sequence). V lost 5 bases and J lost 7, with 11 bases in between.

The chain combines TRBV7-8 with TRBJ2-7, with D tentatively TRBD1 (6 bases). V was pared by 5 bases and J by 4 bases, with 15 bases between. The CDR3 runs 14 residues. Germline-derived CDR1 and CDR2 are SGHVS and FQNEAQ. This CDR3 reads CASSLMGTPYEQYF. CDR3 in DNA: TGTGCCAGCAGCCTGATGGGGACACCGTACGAGCAGTACTTC.

This clonotype was recorded many times. The chain combines TRBV7-3 with TRBJ2-3; D unresolved. Trimming shortened V by 7 bases and J by 0 bases, and 14 bases separated the two germline ends. The CDR3 is 15 amino acids. Germline V CDR1 and CDR2: SGHTA, FQGTGA. CDR3 amino acids: CASTQQGSSTDTQYF. CDR3 coding DNA: TGTGCCAGCACCCAACAAGGGTCTAGCACAGATACGCAGTATTTT.

This chain joins TRBV6-2 or TRBV6-3 and TRBJ1-5, with D possibly TRBD1 on 5 matching bases. Trimming took 5 bases from V and 0 from J, leaving 14 bases between them. Germline CDR1 MNHEY, CDR2 SVGEGT. The CDR3 has 16 amino acids. The CDR3 bases are TGTGCCAGCAGTCGGACCGAGGGACTTAGCAATCAGCCCCAGCATTTT. Translating it yields CASSRTEGLSNQPQHF.

This clonotype was counted many times. The chain is built from TRBV28 and TRBJ1-1; no reliable D call. Germline V gene data show CDR1 as MDHEN and CDR2 as SYDVKM. The V end lost 3 bases, the J end lost 4 bases, and 18 bases lay between the germline ends. The CDR3 totals 16 residues. The CDR3 sequence: CASSLNLDGSLTEAFF. The CDR3 DNA is TGTGCCAGCAGTTTGAATCTGGACGGGAGTCTCACTGAAGCTTTCTTT.

There are a few counts of this clonotype. The gene calls are TRBV7-2 and TRBJ2-5; the D gene is possibly TRBD2 (9 bases). Trimming cost V 8 bases and J 2 bases, with 21 bases left between them. Germline-derived CDR1 and CDR2 are SGHTA and FQGNSA. There are 16 residues in the CDR3. The CDR3 DNA sequence: TGTGCCAGCCGCCAGGGGGCGACTAGCGGACAAGAGACCCAGTACTTC. Protein sequence: CASRQGATSGQETQYF.

This clonotype was detected many times. V gene TRBV28 combines with J gene TRBJ1-2; no clear D. The V end lost 4 bases, the J end lost 8 bases, and 14 bases lay between the germline ends. Germline CDR1 reads MDHEN; CDR2 reads SYDVKM. There are 13 residues in the CDR3. CDR3 DNA sequence: TGTGCCAGCAGTTCGCGGACGAGTGGCGGCTACACCTTC. The encoded protein is CASSSRTSGGYTF.

This clonotype has ten or more counts. Written as DNA, the CDR3 is TGTGCCTGGAGTGTACTCCCCGGGGAGCTGTTTTTT. Translation: CAWSVLPGELFF. The chain has TRBV30 and TRBJ2-2; D gene unclear. From germline, CDR1 is GTSNPN and CDR2 SVGIG (reference sequence). This CDR3 contains 12 residues. V lost 0 bases, J lost 6 bases, and 5 bases lay in between.

This clonotype turned up a few times. The CDR3 here is CASQSIDGNTEAFF. CDR3 in DNA: TGCGCCAGTCAGTCGATAGACGGGAACACTGAAGCTTTCTTT. The rearrangement joins TRBV10-2 to TRBJ1-1; D unclear. Looked up from germline, CDR1 is WSHSY and CDR2 is SAAADI. This CDR3 contains 14 residues. Trimming removed 9 bases at V and 1 base at J, with 15 bases between.

This clonotype was seen only a few times. The J gene is TRBJ2-1, the V gene TRBV7-2, with a weak D call TRBD2 (5 bases). Germline V gene lookup returns CDR1 SGHTA and CDR2 FQGNSA. V gave up 5 bases and J gave up 6 bases, with 17 bases separating them. The CDR3 totals 15 residues. The CDR3 here is CASSPQRGRGNEQFF. In nucleotides, the CDR3 is TGTGCCAGCAGCCCTCAAAGAGGTCGGGGCAATGAGCAGTTCTTC.

Many counts were recorded for this clonotype. The chain joins TRBV6-2 or TRBV6-3 to TRBJ2-5; D is ambiguous. Germline CDR1 MNHEY, CDR2 SVGEGT. Trimming took off 5 bases at V and 5 bases at J, with 12 bases between the two ends. The CDR3 sequence is 13 residues long. This chain's CDR3 is CASSIRSPETQYF. The CDR3 DNA follows: TGTGCCAGCAGTATACGGAGTCCGGAGACCCAGTACTTC.

This rearrangement joins TRBV5-1 to TRBJ2-3; 9 nucleotides line up with TRBD2. The CDR3 contains 16 residues. Germline V gives CDR1 SGHRS, CDR2 YFSETQ. The V and J ends lost 0 bases and 3 bases, in that order; junction bases with no gene match: 5. CDR3 sequence reads: CASSLASSGGTDTQYF. The CDR3 DNA reads TGCGCCAGCAGCTTGGCATCGAGCGGGGGGACAGATACGCAGTATTTT.

The V call is TRBV30, the J call TRBJ2-3; possibly TRBD2 for D (6 bases). Per germline, CDR1 GTSNPN and CDR2 SVGIG (reference sequence). V dropped 3 bases and J dropped 6 bases, with 16 bases sitting between them. This CDR3 has 14 residues. In nucleotides, the CDR3 is TGTGCCTGGAGGGGGTGGGGGGTCGCGGATACGCAGTATTTT. It codes for CAWRGWGVADTQYF.

This clonotype turned up a few times. The chain uses TRBV7-9 and TRBJ2-1; D remains unclear. The CDR3 spans 12 residues. Germline loops: CDR1 SEHNR, CDR2 FQNEAQ (reference sequence). The V gene lost 5 bases and the J gene lost 9 bases, with 11 bases spanning the gap. CDR3 nucleotides: TGTGCCAGCAGCCGACTTCCTAGTGAGCAGTTCTTC. It translates to CASSRLPSEQFF.